The rows below give T cell receptor beta chains drawn from one sample of a study of T cell responses to AZD1222 COVID-19 vaccine. Assay: immunoSEQ multiplex PCR; the TCRdb copy retains only in-frame clones and omits some. Altogether roughly 70,000 clones are present, 80% to 90% being singletons, with the ten largest covering roughly 5%. The source material was peripheral blood, sampled on day 0 of AZD1222 vaccination. The receptors originated from an adult in good health. Both conserved end residues are part of each CDR3. The order of the fields is clone size, V gene, D gene, J gene, CDR3 protein, CDR3 DNA. D genes are given only for firm matches. The size entry is marked missing in some rows and otherwise reads once, few, many or a size class.

NA	TRBV4-3	NA	TRBJ1-3	CASSQERAGYSGNTIYF	TGCGCCAGCAGCCAAGAGCGAGCAGGTTACTCTGGAAACACCATATATTTT
once	TRBV19	NA	TRBJ1-1	CASIGKGSTEAFF	TGTGCCAGTATCGGAAAGGGGAGCACTGAAGCTTTCTTT
few	TRBV7-6	TRBD1	TRBJ2-7	CASSPNGQGASYEQYF	TGTGCCAGCAGCCCCAACGGACAGGGGGCCTCCTACGAGCAGTACTTC
NA	TRBV4-1	TRBD1	TRBJ1-1	CASSPRTGVNTEAFF	TGCGCCAGCAGCCCTCGGACAGGAGTGAACACTGAAGCTTTCTTT
NA	TRBV5-1	NA	TRBJ2-7	CASSVRTDTYEQYF	TGCGCCAGCAGCGTGCGGACAGACACCTACGAGCAGTACTTC
NA	TRBV6-5	TRBD2	TRBJ2-1	CASARLAGDNEQFF	TGTGCCAGCGCCCGGCTAGCGGGAGACAATGAGCAGTTCTTC
NA	TRBV29-1	TRBD1	TRBJ1-1	CSVGQGANTEAFF	TGCAGCGTTGGTCAGGGGGCAAACACTGAAGCTTTCTTT
NA	TRBV28	NA	TRBJ2-5	CASAGTWGQETQYF	TGTGCCAGCGCCGGGACTTGGGGACAAGAGACCCAGTACTTC
NA	TRBV30	NA	TRBJ2-2	CAWRPPGELFF	TGTGCCTGGAGACCTCCCGGGGAGCTGTTTTTT
NA	TRBV4-1	TRBD1	TRBJ2-2	CASSQDQGANGGELFF	TGCGCCAGCAGCCAAGATCAGGGGGCGAACGGCGGGGAGCTGTTTTTT
NA	TRBV3-1/TRBV3-2	TRBD1	TRBJ2-7	CACSRTGPYEQYF	TGTGCCTGCTCCCGGACAGGGCCCTACGAGCAGTACTTC
NA	TRBV5-1	NA	TRBJ1-2	CASSLGGGGYTF	TGCGCCAGCTCGTTGGGGGGAGGCGGCTACACCTTC
NA	TRBV2	NA	TRBJ1-2	CARASVPNNYGYTF	TGTGCCAGGGCCTCGGTCCCGAATAACTATGGCTACACCTTC
NA	TRBV30	NA	TRBJ2-7	CAWSRGPAGSYEQYF	TGTGCCTGGAGCCGGGGACCCGCGGGCTCCTACGAGCAGTACTTC
once	TRBV7-9	NA	TRBJ1-6	CASSFADSNSPLHF	TGTGCCAGCAGCTTCGCGGACAGTAATTCACCCCTCCACTTT
NA	TRBV4-1	NA	TRBJ1-4	CASSQGQSNEKLFF	TGCGCCAGCAGCCAAGGGCAGAGTAATGAAAAACTGTTTTTT
NA	TRBV7-9	NA	TRBJ1-3	CASSSRTGGNTIYF	TGTGCCAGCAGCTCCCGGACCGGGGGAAACACCATATATTTT
NA	TRBV12-3/TRBV12-4	NA	TRBJ2-3	CASSRTDTQYF	TGTGCCAGCAGTCGCACAGATACGCAGTATTTT
NA	TRBV30	NA	TRBJ2-7	CAWRGRGAAYEQYF	TGTGCCTGGAGAGGTCGGGGGGCAGCCTACGAGCAGTACTTC
NA	TRBV27	NA	TRBJ1-3	CASSSIGSGNTIYF	TGTGCCAGCAGTTCAATTGGCTCTGGAAACACCATATATTTT
NA	TRBV2	NA	TRBJ1-2	CASSLQGEGAGYTF	TGTGCCAGCAGTCTCCAGGGTGAAGGGGCTGGCTACACCTTC
once	TRBV7-3	NA	TRBJ1-3	CASSSDPTGNTIYF	TGTGCCAGCAGCTCGGACCCCACTGGAAACACCATATATTTT
once	TRBV15	TRBD1	TRBJ1-3	CATSRRNRDSGNTIYF	TGTGCCACCAGCAGGCGCAACCGGGACAGCGGAAACACCATATATTTT
NA	TRBV5-4	TRBD1	TRBJ1-1	CASRGQTNTEAFF	TGTGCCAGCAGGGGACAGACGAACACTGAAGCTTTCTTT
NA	TRBV6-1	NA	TRBJ1-2	CASSEARGNYGYTF	TGTGCCAGCAGTGAAGCGCGAGGGAACTATGGCTACACCTTC
NA	TRBV6-5	TRBD1	TRBJ2-7	CASSPRDRGSYEQYF	TGTGCCAGCAGCCCCCGAGACAGGGGATCTTACGAGCAGTACTTC
NA	TRBV4-1	NA	TRBJ2-5	CASSHPLLEGGSQYF	TGCGCCAGCAGCCACCCTCTGCTGGAAGGGGGATCCCAGTACTTC
NA	TRBV28	NA	TRBJ1-5	CASSLWAQINQPQHF	TGTGCCAGCAGTTTATGGGCCCAAATCAATCAGCCCCAGCATTTT
NA	TRBV12-5	NA	TRBJ2-2	CASGLVEGLTTGELFF	TGTGCTAGTGGTTTGGTAGAGGGACTTACCACCGGGGAGCTGTTTTTT
once	TRBV7-8	TRBD2	TRBJ2-5	CASSLRSSGQPHHF	TGTGCCAGCAGCTTAAGGTCTAGCGGGCAACCACATCACTTC
NA	TRBV30	NA	TRBJ1-3	CAWSARNTIYF	TGTGCCTGGAGTGCAAGAAACACCATATATTTT
NA	TRBV6-1	NA	TRBJ1-3	CASSDSGRGNTIYF	TGTGCCAGCAGTGATAGCGGGCGGGGAAACACCATATATTTT
NA	TRBV27	NA	TRBJ1-1	CASGQLNTEAFF	TGTGCCAGTGGACAGCTGAACACTGAAGCTTTCTTT
few	TRBV11-2	NA	TRBJ2-7	CASSPSREGSRRWYF	TGTGCCAGCAGCCCAAGCCGAGAGGGCTCCAGACGTTGGTACTTC
NA	TRBV11-2	NA	TRBJ1-2	CASSPRVGGGYGYTF	TGTGCCAGCAGCCCTAGGGTGGGGGGTGGCTATGGCTACACCTTC
once	TRBV3-1/TRBV3-2	TRBD1	TRBJ1-4	CASSYRGHATNEKLFF	TGTGCCAGCAGTTACAGGGGGCACGCAACTAATGAAAAACTGTTTTTT
NA	TRBV5-1	NA	TRBJ2-6	CASSLEGALSGANVLTF	TGCGCCAGCAGCTTGGAAGGGGCTCTCTCTGGGGCCAACGTCCTGACTTTC
NA	TRBV6-5	NA	TRBJ1-6	CASSSGRVSSPLHF	TGTGCCAGCAGTTCAGGCAGGGTTAGTTCACCCCTCCACTTT
NA	TRBV2	TRBD2	TRBJ2-3	CASRAGLTDTQYF	TGTGCCAGCAGAGCGGGGCTCACAGATACGCAGTATTTT
NA	TRBV5-1	NA	TRBJ2-3	CASSLVAGTRDTQYF	TGCGCCAGCAGCTTGGTGGCAGGGACAAGAGATACGCAGTATTTT
NA	TRBV6-5	NA	TRBJ1-6	CASSYGEAAGPLHF	TGTGCCAGCAGTTACGGAGAGGCGGCTGGGCCCCTCCACTTT
NA	TRBV11-2	NA	TRBJ2-6	CASNLHDRKKFSGANVLTF	TGTGCCAGCAACCTTCACGACAGGAAGAAATTCTCTGGGGCCAACGTCCTGACTTTC
NA	TRBV29-1	NA	TRBJ1-2	CSASGGNYGYTF	TGCAGCGCCTCCGGGGGTAACTATGGCTACACCTTC
NA	TRBV7-3	TRBD2	TRBJ2-5	CASSPQAGGQETQYF	TGTGCCAGCAGCCCACAAGCGGGGGGACAAGAGACCCAGTACTTC
NA	TRBV7-2	TRBD1	TRBJ1-1	CASSLDPTGGTEAFF	TGTGCCAGCAGCTTAGACCCGACAGGGGGCACTGAAGCTTTCTTT
NA	TRBV9	NA	TRBJ2-2	CASSIDPAGELFF	TGTGCCAGCAGTATAGACCCCGCCGGGGAGCTGTTTTTT
few	TRBV11-2	NA	TRBJ2-1	CASSLDHSLHEQFF	TGTGCCAGCAGCTTAGATCATAGTCTCCATGAGCAGTTCTTC
NA	TRBV15	NA	TRBJ1-2	CATSRVPGKNYGYTF	TGTGCCACCAGCAGAGTTCCGGGAAAGAACTATGGCTACACCTTC
NA	TRBV2	NA	TRBJ2-3	CASREEGVGDTQYF	TGTGCCAGCAGAGAAGAGGGGGTGGGAGATACGCAGTATTTT
NA	TRBV19	NA	TRBJ2-7	CASSMRAGESYEQYF	TGTGCCAGTAGTATGCGCGCAGGGGAGTCCTACGAGCAGTACTTC
NA	TRBV6-5	NA	TRBJ1-2	CASSYSGRTNYGYTF	TGTGCCAGCAGTTACTCGGGACGGACTAACTATGGCTACACCTTC
medium-sized	TRBV5-8	NA	TRBJ2-7	CASSLRSSYEQYF	TGTGCCAGCAGCTTGAGGTCCTCCTACGAGCAGTACTTC
NA	TRBV28	NA	TRBJ2-7	CASSHSGRFYEQYF	TGTGCCAGCAGTCATTCGGGGCGATTCTACGAGCAGTACTTC